A single sample gave rise to the 19 T cell receptor beta chains below, sequenced in a study of shared clonotypes between healthy human individuals. The protocol was immunoSEQ multiplex PCR, while the TCRdb copy is restricted to in-frame clones and leaves out a portion. The sample carries under 2.5 million clones, approximately 90% recorded once. Specimen: naive CD4+ T cells from PBMCs. Subset: CD45RA+ positively selected. The receptors shown here come from a man aged 18 to 30 in good health. Some clones in this sample may be carry-over from other donors' samples.

In DNA form, the CDR3 reads TGTGCCAGCAGTCCCTGGGACCTAGCCAAAAACATTCAGTACTTC. Its translation is CASSPWDLAKNIQYF. This chain connects TRBV6-6 to TRBJ2-4; perhaps D is TRBD1 or TRBD2 (5 bases each). The CDR3 contains 15 residues. Germline V gene sequence: CDR1 MNHNY, CDR2 SVGAGI (reference sequence). V dropped 5 bases and J dropped 0 bases, with 11 bases sitting between them.

Comments on this clone: The germline gene is not matched at one end of the junction; a read error may be the cause. The chain couples TRBV5-6 to TRBJ1-2; 8 positions agree with TRBD1. The CDR3 has 13 amino acids. From germline, CDR1 is SGHDT and CDR2 YYEEEE. In nucleotides, the CDR3 is TGTGCCAGCAGCTTAGACAGGGGCCCTGGCTATACCTTC. Protein sequence: CASSLDRGPGYTF.

This clone was recorded a few times. This specimen includes other DNA sequences encoding the same CDR3. The rearrangement joins TRBV30 to TRBJ1-1; D is perhaps TRBD1 (5 bases). Germline CDR1 is GTSNPN and CDR2 is SVGIG (reference sequence). Trimming removed 0 bases from V and 3 bases from J, with 8 bases in between. This CDR3 has 13 residues. In DNA form, the CDR3 reads TGTGCCTGGAGTGTACAAGGGGACACTGAAGCTTTCTTT. Translating it yields CAWSVQGDTEAFF.

This clone showed up just once. This sequence joins TRBV5-1 and TRBJ2-2; D remains unclear. V dropped 1 base and J dropped 4 bases, with 8 bases sitting between them. The CDR3 runs 14 residues. Germline V lookup: CDR1 SGHRS, CDR2 YFSETQ. The CDR3 here is CASSLYSRTGELFF. The CDR3 DNA reads TGCGCCAGCAGCTTGTACAGTCGCACCGGGGAGCTGTTTTTT.

About this clone: Other DNA sequences in this sample translate to the same CDR3. V gene TRBV11-3 combines with J gene TRBJ2-1, with 8 bases that match TRBD1. The CDR3 sequence is 13 residues long. V was clipped by 5 bases and J by 5 bases; unmatched bases: 2. Looked up from germline, CDR1 is SGHNT and CDR2 is YENEEA. The DNA for the CDR3 is TGTGCCAGCAGCCTGGGACAGGACAATGAGCAGTTCTTC. This gives the protein CASSLGQDNEQFF.

This clone was seen just once. V gene TRBV28 combines with J gene TRBJ2-7; no definite D call. The CDR3 is 15 amino acids. CDR1 MDHEN and CDR2 SYDVKM come from the germline V gene. The V end was cut by 0 bases, the J end by 2 bases, with 11 bases between. CDR3 sequence: CASSLWALRPYEQYF. CDR3 DNA: TGTGCCAGCAGTTTATGGGCCTTAAGGCCCTACGAGCAGTACTTC.

The genes are TRBV7-3 and TRBJ2-3, with 8 bases that match TRBD2. CDR3 length equals 16 residues. Germline CDR1 reads SGHTA; CDR2 reads FQGTGA. J was trimmed by 2 bases and V by 3 bases; bases with no gene match: 7. CDR3 sequence reads: CASSLASGRLTDTQYF. CDR3 nucleotides: TGTGCCAGCAGCTTGGCGAGCGGGAGACTCACAGATACGCAGTATTTT.

This clone has a single count. The chain joins TRBV28 to TRBJ2-2, with D tentatively TRBD1 (6 bases). CDR3 length: 14 amino acids. V was cut by 5 bases and J by 4 bases, with 11 bases left in between. Germline CDR1 MDHEN, CDR2 SYDVKM. CDR3 sequence (DNA): TGTGCCAGCAGTCCCCCAGGGGCCACCGGGGAGCTGTTTTTT. This translates into CASSPPGATGELFF.

The J gene is TRBJ1-1, the V gene TRBV9; 8 bases line up with TRBD1. This CDR3 has 20 amino acids. Germline CDR1 reads SGDLS; CDR2 reads YYNGEE. V was pared by 3 bases and J by 7 bases, with 26 bases of the junction left unmatched. DNA of the CDR3: TGTGCCAGCAGCGACTCTATGACAGGGGCAAGTTTGGAACCCATTGGTGAAGCTTTCTTT. It specifies CASSDSMTGASLEPIGEAFF.

The chain couples TRBV5-1 to TRBJ2-2; D not certain. Trimming pared 5 bases from V and 5 bases from J, leaving 19 bases between. Germline V gives CDR1 SGHRS, CDR2 YFSETQ. There are 16 residues in the CDR3. CDR3 in amino acids: CASRTTLSNPTGELFF. The CDR3 DNA follows: TGCGCCAGCAGGACGACACTTTCCAACCCTACCGGGGAGCTGTTTTTT.

The V and J genes are TRBV14 and TRBJ2-2; 9 bases map to TRBD2. The CDR3 length is 17 residues. Germline assignment: CDR1 SGHDN and CDR2 FVKESK. Trimming removed 4 bases from V and 6 bases from J; junction bases left unmatched: 12. CDR3 in amino acids: CASSPISREGPAGELFF. CDR3 nucleotide sequence: TGTGCCAGCAGCCCCATTTCGCGGGAGGGCCCGGCCGGGGAGCTGTTTTTT. Supplemented by reference TRBV14 and TRBJ2-2, the full variable domain reads EAGVTQFPSHSVIEKGQTVTLRCDPISGHDNLYWYRRVMGKEIKFLLHFVKESKQDESGMPNNRFLAERTGGTYSTLKVQPAELEDSGVYFCASSPISREGPAGELFFGEGSRLTVL.

This sequence joins TRBV29-1 and TRBJ1-5; D is perhaps TRBD1 (5 bases). V lost 5 bases to trimming and J lost 4 bases, with 12 bases between them. The CDR3 runs to 13 residues. The germline V gene encodes CDR1 SQVTM and CDR2 ANQGSEA. The CDR3 here is CSVQTDQNQPQHF. CDR3 sequence (DNA): TGCAGCGTTCAGACAGACCAGAATCAGCCCCAGCATTTT.

V usage is TRBV7-9 and J usage is TRBJ1-3; no reliable D call. Germline V CDR1 and CDR2: SEHNR, FQNEAQ (reference sequence). The CDR3 is made up of 15 amino acids. With 5 bases removed from V and 6 bases from J, the gap between germline ends came to 17 bases. CDR3 residues: CASSPERALTNTIYF. The CDR3 nucleotides read TGTGCCAGCAGCCCGGAGCGGGCTCTGACAAACACCATATATTTT.

This chain links TRBV7-6 with TRBJ1-5; unclear D gene. The ends were cut back, 5 bases at V and 4 bases at J, with 9 bases in the middle. This CDR3 contains 13 residues. Per the germline V gene, CDR1 is SGHVS and CDR2 is FNYEAQ. This chain's CDR3 is CASSPQENQPQHF. The CDR3 bases are TGTGCCAGCAGCCCTCAGGAAAATCAGCCCCAGCATTTT.

The chain employs TRBV6-1 and TRBJ1-3; D unresolved. V shed 4 bases and J shed 0 bases, with 7 bases lying between them. The CDR3 is made up of 14 amino acids. The germline V gene has CDR1 MNHNS and CDR2 SASEGT. This CDR3 is CASSGASSGNTIYF. The CDR3 DNA follows: TGTGCCAGCAGTGGCGCCAGCTCTGGAAACACCATATATTTT.

The V gene is TRBV28, the J gene TRBJ2-3; the match to TRBD2 covers 10 bases. This CDR3 has 16 amino acids. CDR1 and CDR2 (germline): MDHEN, SYDVKM. The V gene end was trimmed by 5 bases and the J gene end by 4 bases; junction bases not matched to a gene: 9. The CDR3 bases are TGTGCCAGCAGTCGTTCAAAGCTAGCGGGAGCAGATACGCAGTATTTT. It encodes CASSRSKLAGADTQYF. Complete variable domain (other parts from reference TRBV28 and TRBJ2-3): DVKVTQSSRYLVKRTGEKVFLECVQDMDHENMFWYRQDPGLGLRLIYFSYDVKMKEKGDIPEGYSVSREKKERFSLILESASTNQTSMYLCASSRSKLAGADTQYFGPGTRLTVL.

The genes are TRBV6-1 and TRBJ2-3, with 10 bases that match TRBD2. The CDR3 totals 17 residues. J gave up 4 bases and V 0 bases, and 7 bases lay outside the gene matches. CDR1 is MNHNS, CDR2 SASEGT, per germline. CDR3 bases: TGTGCCAGCAGTGAAGCGATGCGACTAGCGGGCGCAGATACGCAGTATTTT. Its translation is CASSEAMRLAGADTQYF.

The DNA of the CDR3 is TGTGCCAGCAGTTTATCGGTGAGGGGGCAAGGTGGCTACACCTTC. It yields the protein CASSLSVRGQGGYTF. The chain joins TRBV27 to TRBJ1-2, with TRBD1 matching over 7 bases. CDR1 is MNHEY, CDR2 SMNVEV, per germline (reference sequence). There are 15 residues in the CDR3. V trimming: 0 bases; J trimming: 7 bases; junction bases outside the gene matches: 8.

The chain recombines TRBV29-1 with TRBJ2-7, with 11 bases fitting TRBD1. The CDR3 consists of 13 residues. Germline trimming cut 5 bases from V and 3 bases from J; bases unmatched to any gene: 3. Germline CDR1 and CDR2: SQVTM and ANQGSEA. The CDR3 DNA sequence: TGCAGCGTTCCGGGACAGGGGGACTACGAGCAGTACTTC. This encodes CSVPGQGDYEQYF.